This section outlines one TCR beta chain sequence together with its context. Its antigen is undetermined. The CDR3 end is not reached by the read, which stops 3 residues before it; the germline J gene fills it in. The data originate from a study of T cells in women clearing cervical HPV infection. Background on the study: Women with histologically confirmed HPV16-related CIN3 or worse, 2 with invasive cancer, served as cases. With HLA typing for only a few women, HLA confounding remains possible. Case blood was drawn when the lesion was first found; control blood after infection became undetectable.

Findings of the study overall: Controls had more TRBV6-7 (about 0.16%) than cases (about 0.11%).

Profiled with immunoSEQ multiplex PCR; TCRdb holds only in-frame clones, not every one. This table holds fewer than 40,000 clones. Germline-derived CDR1 and CDR2 are SEHNR and FQNEAQ (reference sequence). This CDR3 is 15 amino acids long. With V trimmed by 7 bases and J by 2 bases, 8 bases remained unmatched. The receptor comes from a woman between 18 and 70 years old with a cervical HPV16 infection that either progressed to CIN3+ or cleared (not recorded which). J is TRBJ2-3 and V is TRBV7-9; 8 nucleotides align to TRBD1. The sequenced sample was blood buffy coat. The CDR3 bases that were read are TGTGCCAGCACCCCAGGGGGCCGAGTCACAGATACG. It is translated as CASTPGGRVTDT. The complete CDR3 protein is CASTPGGRVTDTQYF. Drawing the rest from reference TRBV7-9 and TRBJ2-3, the complete variable domain is DTGVSQNPRHKITKRGQNVTFRCDPISEHNRLYWYRQTLGQGPEFLTYFQNEAQLEKSRLLSDRFSAERPKGSFSTLEIQRTEQGDSAMYLCASTPGGRVTDTQYFGPGTRLTVL.